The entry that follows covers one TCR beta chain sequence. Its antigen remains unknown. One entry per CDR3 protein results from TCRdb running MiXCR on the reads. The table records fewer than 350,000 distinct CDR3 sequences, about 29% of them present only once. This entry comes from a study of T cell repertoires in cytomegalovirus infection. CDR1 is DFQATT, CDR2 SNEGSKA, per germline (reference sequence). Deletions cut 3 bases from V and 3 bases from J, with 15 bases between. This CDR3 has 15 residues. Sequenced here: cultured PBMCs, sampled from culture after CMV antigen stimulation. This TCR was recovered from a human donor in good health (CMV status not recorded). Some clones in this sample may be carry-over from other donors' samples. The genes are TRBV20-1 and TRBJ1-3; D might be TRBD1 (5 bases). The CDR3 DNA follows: TGCAGTGCTAGCCGGGGACTGGGATTTGGAAACACCATATATTTT. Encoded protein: CSASRGLGFGNTIYF.